This TCR beta chain was sequenced during a study of T cell repertoires in cytomegalovirus infection. Study at large: Matching HLA type and CMV infection were both indicated by public TCR beta signatures. The study, taken as a whole, reports: Cumulative frequency of public TCR beta families picked out carriers of CMV plus the relevant HLA. Dominating the ex vivo response were HLA-C-restricted CMV-specific TCR beta clonotypes.

As concerns this clonotype: Its target is not known.

Trimming stripped 2 bases from V and 5 bases from J, with 17 bases between. The CDR3 is made up of 16 amino acids. Germline V gives CDR1 SGHTA, CDR2 FQGNSA. One entry per CDR3 protein, called by TCRdb with MiXCR from the reads. The sample includes roughly 700,000 distinct CDR3 sequences, around 31% of them seen just once. The TCR was taken from a human donor in good health (CMV status not recorded). Some clones in this sample may be carry-over from other donors' samples. This rearrangement joins TRBV7-2 to TRBJ2-3, with D unclear. The sequencing used cultured PBMCs, collected from culture after CMV antigen stimulation. The CDR3 DNA sequence: TGTGCCAGCAGCTTACTTATTGGGCCGCCTGGAGATACGCAGTATTTT. Its protein product is CASSLLIGPPGDTQYF.